These 9 T cell receptor beta chains originate from one sample sequenced in a study of blood T cells in healthy people across ages (dated by TCRdb to 2015 to 2017). Receptor libraries were prepared by 5' RACE. TCRdb records Illumina HiSeq 2500 as the sequencer. A second PCR of about 7 to 12 cycles was run with a J-beta primer mix and a sample-barcoded 5' primer. TCRdb's own reprocessing of the public reads used fastp at Q25 and MiXCR and kept productive beta chains. Rows merge per CDR3 protein into single entries with the most common DNA and genes. This sample comprises about 1.8 million distinct CDR3 sequences, roughly 49% of them detected only once. Less than 2.5% of the sample rests with the top ten. Sequenced sample: blood. Receptors were obtained from a woman aged 40-49 years in good health.

This sequence joins TRBV20-1 and TRBJ2-3; D not certain. Trimming left V 3 bases short and J 2 bases short, with 6 bases between. The length of the CDR3 is 12 residues. The germline V gene has CDR1 DFQATT and CDR2 SNEGSKA (reference sequence). For the CDR3, the DNA is TGCAGTGCTAGCGGTCACACAGATACGCAGTATTTT. Its protein is CSASGHTDTQYF.

This sequence joins TRBV7-9 and TRBJ2-7; 7 bases are shared with TRBD2. V shed 3 bases and J 7 bases; nucleotides not matched to a gene: 12. Looked up from germline, CDR1 is SEHNR and CDR2 is FQNEAQ (reference sequence). This CDR3 is 15 amino acids long. The CDR3 DNA is TGTGCCAGCAGCTTTGGGGGGGGTGACCTCTGGGAGCAGTACTTC. As protein: CASSFGGGDLWEQYF.

In this sample, this clonotype turned up once. This chain uses TRBV29-1 with TRBJ2-1, with D hard to call. The V end lost 3 bases, the J end lost 7 bases, and 10 bases lay between the germline ends. The CDR3 has 12 residues. The germline V gene has CDR1 SQVTM and CDR2 ANQGSEA. The CDR3 here is CSVDPEMNEQFF. The CDR3 nucleotides read TGCAGCGTTGATCCCGAGATGAATGAGCAGTTCTTC.

This clonotype was counted at least ten times. The chain recombines TRBV12-3 or TRBV12-4 with TRBJ2-3; 7 bases align to TRBD2. The CDR3 consists of 14 residues. Unmatched junction bases numbered 1, after V lost 3 bases and J lost 1 base. The CDR3 bases are TGTGCCAGCAGTTTCGCGGGGGGCACAGATACGCAGTATTTT. It codes for CASSFAGGTDTQYF.

The sample holds a few counts of this clonotype. The chain recombines TRBV12-3 or TRBV12-4 with TRBJ1-6; D possibly corresponds to TRBD1 (5 bases). Trimming removed 3 bases from V and 6 bases from J, with 12 bases in between. The CDR3 sequence is 15 residues long. The CDR3 sequence is CASSLAGGPNSPLHF. In DNA, the CDR3 is TGTGCCAGCAGTTTGGCTGGGGGACCTAATTCACCCCTCCACTTT.

This chain connects TRBV5-1 to TRBJ2-1, with D perhaps assigned TRBD1 or TRBD2 (6 bases each). CDR3 length: 14 residues. Deletions cut 4 bases from V and 5 bases from J, with 13 bases between. Germline V CDR1 and CDR2: SGHRS, YFSETQ. Written as DNA, the CDR3 is TGCGCCAGCAGCGGAGGGGACACTCACAATGAGCAGTTCTTC. Translation gives CASSGGDTHNEQFF.

V is TRBV29-1 and J is TRBJ1-4; TRBD1 is a possible D gene (5 bases). Germline V lookup: CDR1 SQVTM, CDR2 ANQGSEA. Trimming took 5 bases from V and 3 from J, leaving 7 bases between them. The CDR3 is made up of 12 amino acids. CDR3 region: CSVRDSNEKLFF. CDR3 sequence (DNA): TGCAGCGTTCGGGACTCTAATGAAAAACTGTTTTTT.

This clonotype was seen only a few times. The J gene is TRBJ1-2, the V gene TRBV4-3; possibly TRBD1 for D (6 bases). The CDR3 covers 16 residues. Per the germline V gene, CDR1 is LGHNA and CDR2 is YSLEER. Trimming cost V 0 bases and J 4 bases, with 15 bases left between them. CDR3 nucleotide sequence: TGCGCCAGCAGCCAAGATCAACAGGGAGGTACCTATGGCTACACCTTC. Residues: CASSQDQQGGTYGYTF.

The V gene is TRBV5-1, the J gene TRBJ2-7; D is possibly TRBD2 (7 bases). CDR1 is SGHRS, CDR2 YFSETQ, per germline. Trimming pared 2 bases from V and 7 bases from J, leaving 16 bases between. This CDR3 contains 14 residues. The CDR3 protein is CASSFGGPGSEQYF. The CDR3 nucleotides are TGCGCCAGCAGCTTCGGGGGGCCCGGGAGTGAGCAGTACTTC.